This T cell receptor beta chain was documented in a study of cytomegalovirus exposure and HLA in healthy donors. The CDR3 sequence is 12 residues long. With 10 bases clipped from V and 0 bases from J, the junction kept 3 bases outside the gene matches. Per the germline V gene, CDR1 is MNHEY and CDR2 is SMNVEV (reference sequence). It was with 60 Vbeta and 13 Jbeta primers that the PCR ran. Sequencing used immunoSEQ multiplex PCR; TCRdb keeps in-frame clones, though not all of them. The sample comprises some 190,000 clones, roughly four fifths of which are singletons, and 2.5% to 3.5% rests with the top ten. Whole-study results and caveats: Researchers reported that a few CMV-associated chains were confirmed in vitro as CMV antigen-specific. The classifier, whose performance was assessed in both the original and validation cohorts, reportedly diagnosed cytomegalovirus status with high specificity and sensitivity.

As concerns this clone: Antigen specificity is unknown.

The chain employs TRBV27 and TRBJ2-7, with TRBD1 matching over 7 bases. The source of this sequence is a woman in her 30s in good health and CMV-seropositive. Sequencing was performed on PBMCs. The DNA for the CDR3 is TGTGCCACCGACAGGGACTCCTACGAGCAGTACTTC. This sequence encodes CATDRDSYEQYF.